This T cell receptor (beta chain) was captured by sequencing in a study of cytomegalovirus exposure and HLA in healthy donors. Study results and caveats: A link between a missense DCLRE1C variant and TCR beta V- and J-gene trimming emerged from a later analysis. Analyses of presence/absence relied on an assumption of roughly uniform sequencing depth across donors. CMV antigen specificity of three CMV-associated chains was confirmed in vitro.

PCR used 60 Vbeta primers and 13 Jbeta primers. Sequencing was performed with immunoSEQ multiplex PCR; in TCRdb, only in-frame clones are kept and a portion is missing. Among about 150,000 clones, around four fifths were seen once, and the ten largest hold nearly 3.5%. The germline gives CDR1 MNHEY, CDR2 SVGAGI. Germline trimming cut 6 bases from V and 5 bases from J; bases unmatched to any gene: 6. The CDR3 sequence is 15 residues long. As concerns this clone: Its target is not known.

As for the donors, each was a healthy bone marrow donor. The sequenced material came from PBMCs. The clonotype originates from a male donor in good health and CMV-seronegative. The genes are TRBV6-5 and TRBJ1-6, with 8 bases aligning to TRBD1. The CDR3 DNA is TGTGCCAGCAGGGACAGGGTACTAAATAATTCACCCCTCCACTTT. Encoded protein: CASRDRVLNNSPLHF.